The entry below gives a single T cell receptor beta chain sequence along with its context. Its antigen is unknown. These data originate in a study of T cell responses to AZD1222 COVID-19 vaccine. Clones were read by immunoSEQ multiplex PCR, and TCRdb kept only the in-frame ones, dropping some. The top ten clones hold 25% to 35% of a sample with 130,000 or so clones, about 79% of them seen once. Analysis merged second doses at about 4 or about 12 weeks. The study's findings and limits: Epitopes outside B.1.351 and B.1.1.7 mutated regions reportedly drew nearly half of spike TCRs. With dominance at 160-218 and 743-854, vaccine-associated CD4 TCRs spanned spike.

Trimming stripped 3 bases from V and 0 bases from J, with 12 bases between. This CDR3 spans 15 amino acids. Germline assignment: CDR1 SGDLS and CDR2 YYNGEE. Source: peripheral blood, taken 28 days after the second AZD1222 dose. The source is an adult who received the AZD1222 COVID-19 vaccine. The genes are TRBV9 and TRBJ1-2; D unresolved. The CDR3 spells CASSAMITPNYGYTF. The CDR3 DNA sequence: TGTGCCAGCAGCGCCATGATCACCCCTAACTATGGCTACACCTTC.